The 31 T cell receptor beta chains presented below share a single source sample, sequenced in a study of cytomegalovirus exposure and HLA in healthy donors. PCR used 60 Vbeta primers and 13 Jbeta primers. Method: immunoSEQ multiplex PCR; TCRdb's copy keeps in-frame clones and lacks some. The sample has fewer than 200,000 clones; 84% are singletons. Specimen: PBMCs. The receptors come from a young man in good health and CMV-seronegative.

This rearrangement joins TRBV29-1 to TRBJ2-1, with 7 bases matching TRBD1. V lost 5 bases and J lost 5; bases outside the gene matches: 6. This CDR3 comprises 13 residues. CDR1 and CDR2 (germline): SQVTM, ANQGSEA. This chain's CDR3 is CSVLGQENNEQFF. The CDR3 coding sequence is TGCAGCGTTCTAGGACAGGAGAACAATGAGCAGTTCTTC.

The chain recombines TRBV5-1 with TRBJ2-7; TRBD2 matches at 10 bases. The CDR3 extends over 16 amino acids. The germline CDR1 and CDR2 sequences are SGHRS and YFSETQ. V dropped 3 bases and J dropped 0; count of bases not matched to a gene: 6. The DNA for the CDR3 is TGCGCCAGCAGCTCCTCCCTAGCGGGAGTCTCCTACGAGCAGTACTTC. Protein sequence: CASSSSLAGVSYEQYF.

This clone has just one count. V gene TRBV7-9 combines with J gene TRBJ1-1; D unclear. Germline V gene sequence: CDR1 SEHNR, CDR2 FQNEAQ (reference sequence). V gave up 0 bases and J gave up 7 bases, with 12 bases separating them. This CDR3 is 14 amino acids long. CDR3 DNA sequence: TGTGCCAGCAGCTTAGCGGGTCAGGCAGGTGAAGCTTTCTTT. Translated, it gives CASSLAGQAGEAFF.

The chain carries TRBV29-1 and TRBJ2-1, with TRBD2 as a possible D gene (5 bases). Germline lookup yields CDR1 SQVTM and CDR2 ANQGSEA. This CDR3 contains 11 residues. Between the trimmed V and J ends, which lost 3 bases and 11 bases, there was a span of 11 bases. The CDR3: CSVEPGTKQFF. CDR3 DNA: TGCAGCGTTGAGCCGGGAACGAAGCAGTTCTTC.

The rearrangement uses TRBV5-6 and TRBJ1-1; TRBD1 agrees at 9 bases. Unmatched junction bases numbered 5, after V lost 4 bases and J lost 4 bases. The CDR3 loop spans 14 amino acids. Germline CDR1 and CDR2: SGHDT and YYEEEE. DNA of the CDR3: TGTGCCAGCAGCCCGGGGACAGGGTCCACTGAAGCTTTCTTT. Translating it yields CASSPGTGSTEAFF.

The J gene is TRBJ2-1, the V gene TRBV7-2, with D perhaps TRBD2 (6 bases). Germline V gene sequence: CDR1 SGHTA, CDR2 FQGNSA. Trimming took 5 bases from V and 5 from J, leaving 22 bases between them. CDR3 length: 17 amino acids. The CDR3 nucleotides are TGTGCCAGCAGCCCTAGGAGGGCCTTAGGAAGAGACAATGAGCAGTTCTTC. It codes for CASSPRRALGRDNEQFF.

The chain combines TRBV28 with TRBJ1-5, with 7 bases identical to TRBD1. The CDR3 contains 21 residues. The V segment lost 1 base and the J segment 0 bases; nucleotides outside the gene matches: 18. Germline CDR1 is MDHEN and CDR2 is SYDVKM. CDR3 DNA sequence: TGTGCCAGCAGTTTATCACTCTTTTCCCCCATGACAGGGAATAGCAATCAGCCCCAGCATTTT. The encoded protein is CASSLSLFSPMTGNSNQPQHF.

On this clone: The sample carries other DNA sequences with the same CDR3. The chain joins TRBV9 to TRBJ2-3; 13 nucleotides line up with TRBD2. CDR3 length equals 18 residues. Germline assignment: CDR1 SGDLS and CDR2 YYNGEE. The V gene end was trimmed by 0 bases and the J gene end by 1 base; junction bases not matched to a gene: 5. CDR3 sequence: CASSVARTSGGRTDTQYF. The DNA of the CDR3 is TGTGCCAGCAGCGTAGCGAGGACTAGCGGGGGTCGCACAGATACGCAGTATTTT. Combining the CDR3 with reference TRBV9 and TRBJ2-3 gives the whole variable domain DSGVTQTPKHLITATGQRVTLRCSPRSGDLSVYWYQQSLDQGLQFLIQYYNGEERAKGNILERFSAQQFPDLHSELNLSSLELGDSALYFCASSVARTSGGRTDTQYFGPGTRLTVL.

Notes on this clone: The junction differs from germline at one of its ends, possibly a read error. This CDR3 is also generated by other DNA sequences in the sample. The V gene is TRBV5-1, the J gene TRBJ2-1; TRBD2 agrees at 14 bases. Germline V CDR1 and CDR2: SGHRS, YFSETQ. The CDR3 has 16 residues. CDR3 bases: TGCGCCAGCAGTCCGGGACTAGCGGGGGCTTACAACGAGCAGTTCTTC. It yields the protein CASSPGLAGAYNEQFF.

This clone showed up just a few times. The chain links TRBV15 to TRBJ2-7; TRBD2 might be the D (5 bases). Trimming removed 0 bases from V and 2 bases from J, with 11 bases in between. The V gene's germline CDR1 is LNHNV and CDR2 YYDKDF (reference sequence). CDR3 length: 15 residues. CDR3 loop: CATSRDLSGAYEQYF. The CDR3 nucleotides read TGTGCCACCAGCAGAGATCTGAGCGGAGCCTACGAGCAGTACTTC.

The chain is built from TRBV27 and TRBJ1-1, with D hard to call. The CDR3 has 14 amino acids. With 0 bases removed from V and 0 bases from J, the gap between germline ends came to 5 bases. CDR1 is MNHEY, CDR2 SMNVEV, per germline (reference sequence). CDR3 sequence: CASSLSLLNTEAFF. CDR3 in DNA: TGTGCCAGCAGTTTATCCCTCTTGAACACTGAAGCTTTCTTT.

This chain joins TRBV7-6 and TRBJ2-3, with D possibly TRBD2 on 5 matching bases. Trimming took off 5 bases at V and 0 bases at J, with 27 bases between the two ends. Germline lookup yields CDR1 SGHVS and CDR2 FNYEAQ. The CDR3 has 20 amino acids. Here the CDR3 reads CASSLPKAVLEVVSTDTQYF. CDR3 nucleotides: TGTGCCAGCAGCCTCCCTAAAGCGGTTCTCGAGGTGGTTAGCACAGATACGCAGTATTTT. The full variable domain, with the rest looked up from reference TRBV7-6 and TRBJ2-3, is GAGVSQSPRYKVTKRGQDVALRCDPISGHVSLYWYRQALGQGPEFLTYFNYEAQQDKSGLPNDRFSAERPEGSISTLTIQRTEQRDSAMYRCASSLPKAVLEVVSTDTQYFGPGTRLTVL.

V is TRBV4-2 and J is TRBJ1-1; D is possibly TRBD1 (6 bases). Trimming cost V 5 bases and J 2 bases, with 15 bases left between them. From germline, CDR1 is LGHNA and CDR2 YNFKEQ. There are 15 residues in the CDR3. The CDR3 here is CASSFEQGSNTEAFF. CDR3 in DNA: TGTGCCAGCAGCTTTGAACAGGGATCCAACACTGAAGCTTTCTTT.

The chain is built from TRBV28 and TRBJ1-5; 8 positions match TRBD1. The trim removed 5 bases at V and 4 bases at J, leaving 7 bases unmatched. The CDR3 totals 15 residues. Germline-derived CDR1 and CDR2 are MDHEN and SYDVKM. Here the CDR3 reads CASSPGQGGNQPQHF. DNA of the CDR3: TGTGCCAGCAGTCCAGGACAGGGCGGGAATCAGCCCCAGCATTTT.

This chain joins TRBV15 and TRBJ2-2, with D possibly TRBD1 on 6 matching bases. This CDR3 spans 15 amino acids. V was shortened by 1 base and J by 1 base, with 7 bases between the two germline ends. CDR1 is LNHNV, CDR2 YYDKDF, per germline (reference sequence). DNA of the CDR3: TGTGCCACCAGCAGAGGGGACAAGAACACCGGGGAGCTGTTTTTT. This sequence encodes CATSRGDKNTGELFF.

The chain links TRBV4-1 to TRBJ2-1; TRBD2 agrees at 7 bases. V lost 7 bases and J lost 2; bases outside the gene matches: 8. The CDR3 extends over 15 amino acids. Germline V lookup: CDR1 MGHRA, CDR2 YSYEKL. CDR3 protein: CASKYLADPYNEQFF. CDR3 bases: TGCGCCAGCAAGTATCTAGCGGATCCCTACAATGAGCAGTTCTTC.

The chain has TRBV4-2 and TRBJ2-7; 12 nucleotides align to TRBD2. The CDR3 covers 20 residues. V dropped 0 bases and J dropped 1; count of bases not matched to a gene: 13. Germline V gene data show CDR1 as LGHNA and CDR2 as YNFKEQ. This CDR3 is CASSQDSLAGGPSKSYEQYF. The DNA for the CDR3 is TGTGCCAGCAGCCAAGATTCCCTAGCGGGAGGGCCAAGTAAATCCTACGAGCAGTACTTC.

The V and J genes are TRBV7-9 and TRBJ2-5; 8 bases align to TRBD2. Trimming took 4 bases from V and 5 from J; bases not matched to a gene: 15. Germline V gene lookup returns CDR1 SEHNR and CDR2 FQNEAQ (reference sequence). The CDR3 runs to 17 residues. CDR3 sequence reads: CASSSYPPGTSWETQYF. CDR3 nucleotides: TGTGCCAGCAGCTCCTACCCCCCCGGGACTAGTTGGGAGACCCAGTACTTC.

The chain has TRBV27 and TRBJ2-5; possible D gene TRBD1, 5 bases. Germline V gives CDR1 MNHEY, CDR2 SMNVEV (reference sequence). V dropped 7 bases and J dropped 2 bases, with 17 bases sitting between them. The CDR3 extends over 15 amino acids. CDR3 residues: CASTKAGLRQETQYF. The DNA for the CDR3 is TGTGCCAGCACCAAGGCAGGGTTGCGGCAAGAGACCCAGTACTTC.

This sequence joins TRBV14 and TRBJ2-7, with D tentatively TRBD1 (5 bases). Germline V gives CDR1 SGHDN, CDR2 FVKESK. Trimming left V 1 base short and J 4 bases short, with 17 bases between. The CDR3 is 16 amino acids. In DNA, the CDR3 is TGTGCCAGCAGCCAAGCGAAGGGGATTAAGTCTTACGAGCAGTACTTC. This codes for CASSQAKGIKSYEQYF.

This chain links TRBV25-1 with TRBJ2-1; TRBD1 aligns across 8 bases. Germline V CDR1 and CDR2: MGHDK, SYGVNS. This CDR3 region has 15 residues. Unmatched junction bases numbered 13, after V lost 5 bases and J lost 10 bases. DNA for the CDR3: TGTGCCAGCAGTCTTCCGTGGCAGGGGGCGGGGGAGCAGTTCTTC. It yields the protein CASSLPWQGAGEQFF.

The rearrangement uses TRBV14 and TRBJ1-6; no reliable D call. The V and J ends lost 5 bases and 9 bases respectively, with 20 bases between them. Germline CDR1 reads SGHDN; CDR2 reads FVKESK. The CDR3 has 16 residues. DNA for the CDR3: TGTGCCAGCAGCATCCACCGGGATCCTACCCTTTCACCCCTCCACTTT. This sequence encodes CASSIHRDPTLSPLHF. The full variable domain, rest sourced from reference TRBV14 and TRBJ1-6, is EAGVTQFPSHSVIEKGQTVTLRCDPISGHDNLYWYRRVMGKEIKFLLHFVKESKQDESGMPNNRFLAERTGGTYSTLKVQPAELEDSGVYFCASSIHRDPTLSPLHFGNGTRLTVT.

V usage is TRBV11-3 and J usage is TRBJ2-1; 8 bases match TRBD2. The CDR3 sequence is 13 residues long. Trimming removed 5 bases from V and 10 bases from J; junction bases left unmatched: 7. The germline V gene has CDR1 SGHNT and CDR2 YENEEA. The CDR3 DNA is TGTGCCAGCAGCCGGGGGGGGGCGGGGGAGCAGTTCTTC. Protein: CASSRGGAGEQFF.

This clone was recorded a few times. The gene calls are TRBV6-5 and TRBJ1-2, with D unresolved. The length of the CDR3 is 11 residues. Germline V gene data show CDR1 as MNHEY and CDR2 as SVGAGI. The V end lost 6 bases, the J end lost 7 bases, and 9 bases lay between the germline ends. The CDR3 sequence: CASREVGGYTF. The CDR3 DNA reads TGTGCCAGCAGGGAGGTTGGTGGCTACACCTTC.

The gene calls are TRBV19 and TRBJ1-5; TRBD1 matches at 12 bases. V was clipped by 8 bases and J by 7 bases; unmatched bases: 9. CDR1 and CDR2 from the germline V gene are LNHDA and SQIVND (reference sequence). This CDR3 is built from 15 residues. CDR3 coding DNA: TGTGCCAGTTCCAGGGGGACAGGGGGCTGGCAGCCCCAGCATTTT. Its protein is CASSRGTGGWQPQHF.

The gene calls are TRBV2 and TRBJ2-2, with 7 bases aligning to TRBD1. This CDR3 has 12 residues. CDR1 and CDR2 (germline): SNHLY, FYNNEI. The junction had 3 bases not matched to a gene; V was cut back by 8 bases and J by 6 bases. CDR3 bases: TGTGCCAGCCTAGACAGGGCCGGGGAGCTGTTTTTT. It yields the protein CASLDRAGELFF.

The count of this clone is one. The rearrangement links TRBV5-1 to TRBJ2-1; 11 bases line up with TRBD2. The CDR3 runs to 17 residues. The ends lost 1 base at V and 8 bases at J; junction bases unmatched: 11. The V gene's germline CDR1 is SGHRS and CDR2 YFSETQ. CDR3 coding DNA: TGCGCCAGCAGCTTGAATGTAGCGGGGGGGCCAGTCTATGAGCAGTTCTTC. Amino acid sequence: CASSLNVAGGPVYEQFF.

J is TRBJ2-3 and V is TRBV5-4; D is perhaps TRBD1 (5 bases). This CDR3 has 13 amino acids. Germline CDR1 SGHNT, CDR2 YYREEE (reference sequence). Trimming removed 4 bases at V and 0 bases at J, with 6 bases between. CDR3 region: CASSGASTDTQYF. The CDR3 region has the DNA TGTGCCAGCAGCGGGGCTAGCACAGATACGCAGTATTTT.

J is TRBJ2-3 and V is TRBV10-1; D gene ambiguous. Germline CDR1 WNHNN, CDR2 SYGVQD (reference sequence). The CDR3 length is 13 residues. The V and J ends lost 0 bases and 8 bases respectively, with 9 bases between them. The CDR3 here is CASSESGTPTQYF. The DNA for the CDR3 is TGCGCCAGCAGTGAGTCCGGTACTCCTACGCAGTATTTT.

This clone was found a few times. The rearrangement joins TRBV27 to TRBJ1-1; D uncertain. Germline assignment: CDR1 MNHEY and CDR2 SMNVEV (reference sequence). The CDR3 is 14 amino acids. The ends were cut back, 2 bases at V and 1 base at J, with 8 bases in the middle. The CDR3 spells CASSLRVTNTEAFF. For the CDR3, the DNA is TGTGCCAGCAGTTTACGGGTCACGAACACTGAAGCTTTCTTT.

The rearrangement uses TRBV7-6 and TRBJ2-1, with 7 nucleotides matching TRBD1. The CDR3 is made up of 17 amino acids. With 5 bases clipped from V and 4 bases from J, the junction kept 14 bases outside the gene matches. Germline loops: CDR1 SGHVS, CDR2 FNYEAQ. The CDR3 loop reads CASSEEGQPNLYNEQFF. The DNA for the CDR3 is TGTGCCAGCAGCGAAGAGGGACAGCCCAATCTTTACAATGAGCAGTTCTTC.